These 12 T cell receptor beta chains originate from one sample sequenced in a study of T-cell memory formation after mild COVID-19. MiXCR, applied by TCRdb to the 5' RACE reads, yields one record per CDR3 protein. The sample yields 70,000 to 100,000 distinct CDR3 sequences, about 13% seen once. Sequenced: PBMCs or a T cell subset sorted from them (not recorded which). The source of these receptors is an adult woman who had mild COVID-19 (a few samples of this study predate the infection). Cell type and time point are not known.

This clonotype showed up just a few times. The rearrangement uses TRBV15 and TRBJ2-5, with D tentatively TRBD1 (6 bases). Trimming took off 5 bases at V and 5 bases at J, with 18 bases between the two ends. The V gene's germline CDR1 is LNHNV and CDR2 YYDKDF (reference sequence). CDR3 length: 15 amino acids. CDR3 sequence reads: CATSESNRGSETQYF. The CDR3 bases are TGTGCCACCAGCGAATCTAATAGGGGGTCGGAGACCCAGTACTTC.

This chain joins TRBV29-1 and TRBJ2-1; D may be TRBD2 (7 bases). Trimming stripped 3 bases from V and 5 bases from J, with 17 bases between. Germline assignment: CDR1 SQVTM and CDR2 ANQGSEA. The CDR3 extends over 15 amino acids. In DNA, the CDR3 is TGCAGCGTTGATGGCGGACTAGGGGGGGACAATGAGCAGTTCTTC. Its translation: CSVDGGLGGDNEQFF.

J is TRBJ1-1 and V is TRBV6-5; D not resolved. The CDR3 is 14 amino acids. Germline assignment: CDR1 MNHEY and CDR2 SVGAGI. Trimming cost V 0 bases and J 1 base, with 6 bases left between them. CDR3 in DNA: TGTGCCAGCAGTTACTCGACCCCGAACACTGAAGCTTTCTTT. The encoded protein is CASSYSTPNTEAFF.

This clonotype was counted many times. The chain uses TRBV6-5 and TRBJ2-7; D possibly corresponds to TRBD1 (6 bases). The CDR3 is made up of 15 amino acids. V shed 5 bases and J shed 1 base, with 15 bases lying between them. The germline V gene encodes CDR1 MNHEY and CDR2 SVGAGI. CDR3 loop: CASSLDMGASYEQYF. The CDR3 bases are TGTGCCAGCAGTCTCGACATGGGGGCGTCCTACGAGCAGTACTTC.

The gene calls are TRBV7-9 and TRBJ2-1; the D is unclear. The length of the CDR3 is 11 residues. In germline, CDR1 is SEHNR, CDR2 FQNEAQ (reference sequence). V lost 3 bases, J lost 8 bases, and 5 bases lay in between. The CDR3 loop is CASSFGDEQFF. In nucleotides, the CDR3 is TGTGCCAGCAGCTTTGGGGATGAGCAGTTCTTC.

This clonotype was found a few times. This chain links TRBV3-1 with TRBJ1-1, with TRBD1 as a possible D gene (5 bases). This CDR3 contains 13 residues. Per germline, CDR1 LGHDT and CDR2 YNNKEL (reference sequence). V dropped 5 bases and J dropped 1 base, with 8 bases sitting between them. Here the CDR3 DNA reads TGTGCCAGCAGCGAGGGGAGGAACACTGAAGCTTTCTTT. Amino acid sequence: CASSEGRNTEAFF. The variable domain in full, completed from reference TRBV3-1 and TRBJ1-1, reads DTAVSQTPKYLVTQMGNDKSIKCEQNLGHDTMYWYKQDSKKFLKIMFSYNNKELIINETVPNRFSPKSPDKAHLNLHINSLELGDSAVYFCASSEGRNTEAFFGQGTRLTVV.

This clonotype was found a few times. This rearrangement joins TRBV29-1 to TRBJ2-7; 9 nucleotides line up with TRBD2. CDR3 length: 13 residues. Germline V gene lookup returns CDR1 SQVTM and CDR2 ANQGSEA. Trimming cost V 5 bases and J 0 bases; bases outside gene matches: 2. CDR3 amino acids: CSVSGRSSYEQYF. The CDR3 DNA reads TGCAGCGTTAGCGGGAGGAGCTCCTACGAGCAGTACTTC.

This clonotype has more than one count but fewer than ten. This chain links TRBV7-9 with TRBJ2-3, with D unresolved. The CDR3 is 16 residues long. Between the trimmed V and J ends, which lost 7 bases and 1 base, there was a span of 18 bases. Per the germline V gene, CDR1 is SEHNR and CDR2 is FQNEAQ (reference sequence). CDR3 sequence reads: CASKVDPSWGTDTQYF. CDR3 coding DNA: TGTGCCAGCAAAGTCGACCCATCTTGGGGCACAGATACGCAGTATTTT.

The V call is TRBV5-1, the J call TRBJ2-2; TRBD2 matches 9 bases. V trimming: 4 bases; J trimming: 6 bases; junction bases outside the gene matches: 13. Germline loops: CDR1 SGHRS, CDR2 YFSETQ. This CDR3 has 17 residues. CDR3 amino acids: CASSNPRAGGLAGELFF. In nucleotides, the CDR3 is TGCGCCAGCAGCAACCCTCGTGCGGGGGGGCTGGCCGGGGAGCTGTTTTTT.

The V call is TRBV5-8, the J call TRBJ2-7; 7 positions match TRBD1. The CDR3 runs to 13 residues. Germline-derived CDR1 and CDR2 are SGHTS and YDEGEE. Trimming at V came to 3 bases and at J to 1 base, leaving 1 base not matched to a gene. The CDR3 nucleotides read TGTGCCAGCAGCTACAGGGGATCCTACGAGCAGTACTTC. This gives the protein CASSYRGSYEQYF.

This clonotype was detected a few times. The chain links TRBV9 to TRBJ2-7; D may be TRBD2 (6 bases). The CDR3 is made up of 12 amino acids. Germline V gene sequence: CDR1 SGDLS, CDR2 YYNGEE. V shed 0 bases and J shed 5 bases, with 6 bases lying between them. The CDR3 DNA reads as TGTGCCAGCAGCGTAGCGGGGGACGAGCAGTACTTC. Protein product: CASSVAGDEQYF.

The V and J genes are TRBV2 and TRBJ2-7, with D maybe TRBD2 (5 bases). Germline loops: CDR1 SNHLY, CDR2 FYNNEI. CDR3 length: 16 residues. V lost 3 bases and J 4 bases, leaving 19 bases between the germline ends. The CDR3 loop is CASSEGRTRRGYEQYF. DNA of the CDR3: TGTGCCAGCAGTGAGGGTCGGACCCGCAGAGGGTACGAGCAGTACTTC.